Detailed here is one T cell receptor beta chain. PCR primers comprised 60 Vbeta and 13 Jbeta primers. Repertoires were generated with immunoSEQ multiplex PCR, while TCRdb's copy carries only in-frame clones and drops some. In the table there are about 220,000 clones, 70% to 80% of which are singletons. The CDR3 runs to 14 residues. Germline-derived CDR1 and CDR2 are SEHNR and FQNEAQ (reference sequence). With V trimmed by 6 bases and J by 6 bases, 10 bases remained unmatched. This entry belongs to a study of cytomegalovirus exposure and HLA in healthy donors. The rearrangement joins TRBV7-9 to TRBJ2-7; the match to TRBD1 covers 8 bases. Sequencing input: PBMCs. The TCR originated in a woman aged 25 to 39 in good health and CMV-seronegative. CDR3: CASRRHQGAAEQYF. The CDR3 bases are TGTGCCAGCAGACGCCACCAGGGGGCCGCCGAGCAGTACTTC.